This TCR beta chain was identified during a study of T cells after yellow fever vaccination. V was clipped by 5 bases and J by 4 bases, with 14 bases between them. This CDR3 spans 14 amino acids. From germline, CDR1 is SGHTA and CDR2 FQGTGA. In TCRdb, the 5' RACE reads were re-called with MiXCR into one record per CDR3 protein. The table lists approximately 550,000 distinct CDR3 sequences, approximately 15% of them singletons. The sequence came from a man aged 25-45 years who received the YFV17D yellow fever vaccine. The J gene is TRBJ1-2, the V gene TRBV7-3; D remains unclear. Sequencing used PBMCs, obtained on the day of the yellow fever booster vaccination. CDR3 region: CASSRDTMGYGYTF. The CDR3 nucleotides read TGTGCCAGCAGCAGAGACACAATGGGCTATGGCTACACCTTC.